The 6 T cell receptor beta chains presented below share a single source sample, sequenced in a study of blood T cell repertoires in COVID-19. The data were produced by immunoSEQ multiplex PCR, yet TCRdb's version contains in-frame clones alone and is incomplete. The sample has 150,000 to 200,000 clones; about 90% are singletons. What was sequenced was peripheral blood. The source of these receptors is an older man with active or convalescent COVID-19.

The J gene is TRBJ1-2, the V gene TRBV18, with TRBD1 identical over 7 bases. This CDR3 has 12 residues. V shed 4 bases and J 4 bases; nucleotides not matched to a gene: 0. Germline values: CDR1 KGHSH, CDR2 LQKENI. The CDR3 spells CASSRDSYGYTF. CDR3 nucleotide sequence: TGTGCCAGCTCACGGGACAGCTATGGCTACACCTTC.

The J gene is TRBJ2-7, the V gene TRBV5-1, with TRBD2 matching 9 bases. There are 19 residues in the CDR3. Trimming took 4 bases from V and 7 from J; bases not matched to a gene: 24. Germline CDR1 reads SGHRS; CDR2 reads YFSETQ. In DNA form, the CDR3 reads TGCGCCAGCAGCCCACAGGGAGGGTTCGGGACTAGCCTCATTCTGGAGCAGTACTTC. Its translation: CASSPQGGFGTSLILEQYF.

The chain couples TRBV5-6 to TRBJ2-2, with a tentative D call TRBD2 (5 bases). Germline-derived CDR1 and CDR2 are SGHDT and YYEEEE. The CDR3 contains 13 residues. Trimming removed 3 bases at V and 5 bases at J, with 8 bases between. CDR3 bases: TGTGCCAGCAGCTATCCGGGGACCGGGGAGCTGTTTTTT. Translating it yields CASSYPGTGELFF.

The chain has TRBV7-9 and TRBJ2-7; possible D gene TRBD2, 6 bases. V shed 5 bases and J shed 3 bases, with 8 bases lying between them. Germline CDR1 and CDR2: SEHNR and FQNEAQ (reference sequence). The CDR3 has 12 amino acids. The CDR3 coding sequence is TGTGCCAGCAGCCATAGCGGCTACGAGCAGTACTTC. Its protein product is CASSHSGYEQYF.

This clone showed up just a few times. The V call is TRBV27, the J call TRBJ2-7, with TRBD1 identical over 8 bases. CDR1 is MNHEY and CDR2 is SMNVEV in the germline V gene (reference sequence). Trimming cost V 5 bases and J 3 bases; bases outside gene matches: 12. The CDR3 contains 16 residues. The CDR3 protein is CASSRIRQGSNYEQYF. The CDR3 DNA sequence: TGTGCCAGCAGTAGGATCCGACAGGGGTCTAACTACGAGCAGTACTTC.

This clone was seen only once. The chain employs TRBV6-5 and TRBJ2-5; D might be TRBD1 (6 bases). Germline lookup yields CDR1 MNHEY and CDR2 SVGAGI. CDR3 length equals 13 residues. V lost 4 bases, J lost 5 bases, and 11 bases lay in between. CDR3 nucleotides: TGTGCCAGCAGTTGGTCAGGGGAGGAGACCCAGTACTTC. Translation gives CASSWSGEETQYF.